The following is a TCR beta chain sequence with its context. Its antigen is still unknown. From germline, CDR1 is PRHDT and CDR2 FYEKMQ (reference sequence). V dropped 5 bases and J dropped 2; count of bases not matched to a gene: 10. This CDR3 spans 18 amino acids. The record originates from a study of graft-versus-host responses after intestinal transplantation. At the level of the study: For around three years after anti-thymocyte globulin induction, all recipients took tacrolimus and steroids.

Some clones are missing from TCRdb's copy, which holds only in-frame ones; the method was immunoSEQ multiplex PCR. The sample holds more than 100,000 clones, roughly 93% seen once. Sequencing used unstimulated CD8+ T cells sorted from spleen or lymph node cells, obtained before intestinal transplant. The receptor's source is a human donor who received an intestinal transplant. The chain links TRBV13 to TRBJ2-3; TRBD2 aligns across 13 bases. CDR3 coding DNA: TGTGCCAGCAGCCCAGATCTACTAGCGGGGGGGGACACAGATACGCAGTATTTT. This encodes CASSPDLLAGGDTDTQYF.